These 2 T cell receptor beta chains came from one sample sequenced in a study of PD-1 blockade in classical Hodgkin lymphoma. Each patient experienced a relapse that followed autologous stem cell transplantation, and brentuximab vedotin exposure varied. The data were produced by immunoSEQ multiplex PCR, yet TCRdb's version contains in-frame clones alone and is incomplete. This table has some 24,000 clones, approximately 80% appearing once. Sample: peripheral blood mononuclear cells (PBMCs), taken at baseline. Every receptor here comes from a human donor with classical Hodgkin lymphoma.

The gene calls are TRBV29-1 and TRBJ2-7; TRBD1 might be the D (6 bases). With 8 bases removed from V and 6 bases from J, the gap between germline ends came to 20 bases. CDR1 and CDR2 from the germline V gene are SQVTM and ANQGSEA. The CDR3 is made up of 13 amino acids. The CDR3 protein is CSFSSLGAGEQYF. DNA for the CDR3: TGCAGCTTCTCCTCGTTGGGGGCAGGCGAGCAGTACTTC.

The genes are TRBV2 and TRBJ2-3; D remains unclear. Germline V gives CDR1 SNHLY, CDR2 FYNNEI. Trimming took off 2 bases at V and 4 bases at J, with 4 bases between the two ends. The CDR3 has 12 amino acids. The CDR3 reads CASSEFADTQYF. The CDR3 nucleotides read TGTGCCAGCAGTGAATTTGCAGATACGCAGTATTTT. Together with reference TRBV2 and TRBJ2-3, the CDR3 gives the full variable domain: EPEVTQTPSHQVTQMGQEVILRCVPISNHLYFYWYRQILGQKVEFLVSFYNNEISEKSEIFDDQFSVERPDGSNFTLKIRSTKLEDSAMYFCASSEFADTQYFGPGTRLTVL.